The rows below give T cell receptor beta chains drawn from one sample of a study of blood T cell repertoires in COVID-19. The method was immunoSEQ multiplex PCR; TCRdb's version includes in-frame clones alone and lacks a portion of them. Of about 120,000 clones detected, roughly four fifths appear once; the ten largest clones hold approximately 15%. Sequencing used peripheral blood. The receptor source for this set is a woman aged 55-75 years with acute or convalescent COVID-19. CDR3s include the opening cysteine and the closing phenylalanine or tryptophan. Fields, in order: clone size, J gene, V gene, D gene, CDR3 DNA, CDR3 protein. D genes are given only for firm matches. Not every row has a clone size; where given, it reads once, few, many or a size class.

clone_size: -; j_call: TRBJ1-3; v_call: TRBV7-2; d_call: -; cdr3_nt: TGTGCCAGCAGCCAAACAACGGGGGGCGGAAACACCATATATTTT; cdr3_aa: CASSQTTGGGNTIYF
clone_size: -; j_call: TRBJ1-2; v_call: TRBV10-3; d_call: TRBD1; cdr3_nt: TGTGCCATCCAGCCCCACGACAGGGGGTATGGCTACACCTTC; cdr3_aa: CAIQPHDRGYGYTF
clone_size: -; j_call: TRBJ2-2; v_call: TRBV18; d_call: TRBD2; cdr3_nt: TGTGCCAGCTCACCAACAAGCGGGACCTCCGGGGAGCTGTTTTTT; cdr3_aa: CASSPTSGTSGELFF
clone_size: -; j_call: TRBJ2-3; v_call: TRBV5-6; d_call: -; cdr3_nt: TGTGCCAGCAGCTTGTTTGGGGCCTCTGGCACAGATACGCAGTATTTT; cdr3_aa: CASSLFGASGTDTQYF
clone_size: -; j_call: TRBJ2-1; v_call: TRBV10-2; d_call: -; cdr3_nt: TGCGCCAGCCATTGGGTCACGGGTAATGAGCAGTTCTTC; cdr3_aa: CASHWVTGNEQFF
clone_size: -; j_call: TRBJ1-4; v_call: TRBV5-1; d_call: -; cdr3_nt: TGCGCCAGCAGCTTGGGCAGGGGAGAGAATGAAAAACTGTTTTTT; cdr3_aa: CASSLGRGENEKLFF
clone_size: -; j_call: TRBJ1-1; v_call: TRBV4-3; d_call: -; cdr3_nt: TGCGCCAGCAGCCTAGCCGCTGGCCTCATGAACACTGAAGCTTTCTTT; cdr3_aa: CASSLAAGLMNTEAFF
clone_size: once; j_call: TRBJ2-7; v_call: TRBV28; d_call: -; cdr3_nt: TGTGCCAGCAGAGGCGACATGTACGAGCAGTACTTC; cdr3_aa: CASRGDMYEQYF
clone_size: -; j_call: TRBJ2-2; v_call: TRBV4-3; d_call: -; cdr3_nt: TGCGCCAGCAGCCAAGAACCCGGCGGGCGAGGGGAGCTGTTTTTT; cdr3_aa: CASSQEPGGRGELFF
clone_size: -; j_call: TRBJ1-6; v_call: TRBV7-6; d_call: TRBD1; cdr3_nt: TGTGCCAGCAGCCCTCATATACCCGGACAGGGACTCAATTCACCCCTCCACTTT; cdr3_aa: CASSPHIPGQGLNSPLHF
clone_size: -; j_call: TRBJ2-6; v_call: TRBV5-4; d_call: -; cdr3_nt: TGTGCCAGCAGCCCGGACAGCTCTGGGGCCAACGTCCTGACTTTC; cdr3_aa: CASSPDSSGANVLTF
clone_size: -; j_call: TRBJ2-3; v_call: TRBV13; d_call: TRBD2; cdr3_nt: TGTGCCAGCAGCTTTGTCCCTCGGGGGGGCGCAGATACGCAGTATTTT; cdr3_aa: CASSFVPRGGADTQYF
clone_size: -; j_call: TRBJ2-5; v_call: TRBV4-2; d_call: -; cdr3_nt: TGTGCCAGCAGCCAAGTCCTGGAGGGAGGAGAGACCCAGTACTTC; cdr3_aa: CASSQVLEGGETQYF
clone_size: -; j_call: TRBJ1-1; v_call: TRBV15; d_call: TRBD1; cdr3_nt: TGTGCCACCAGCAGAGATTCGACAGGGCTGAACACTGAAGCTTTCTTT; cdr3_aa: CATSRDSTGLNTEAFF
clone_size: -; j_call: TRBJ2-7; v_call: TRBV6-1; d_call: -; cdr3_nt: TGTGCCAGCAGTGAACCCCCTGCGAGGCAGTACTTC; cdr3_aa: CASSEPPARQYF
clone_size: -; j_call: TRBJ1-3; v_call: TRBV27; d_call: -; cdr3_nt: TGTGCCAGCAGAAAAAATGAGGCAGGGATTGGAAACACCATATATTTT; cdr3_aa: CASRKNEAGIGNTIYF
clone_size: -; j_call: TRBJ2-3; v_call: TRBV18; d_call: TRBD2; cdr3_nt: TGTGCCAGCTCACCACCTGCGGGGGGGCCAGATACGCAGTATTTT; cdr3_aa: CASSPPAGGPDTQYF
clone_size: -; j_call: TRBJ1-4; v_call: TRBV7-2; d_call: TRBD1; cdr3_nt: TGTGCCAGCAGGACAGGGATGGAAGAAAAACTGTTTTTT; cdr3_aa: CASRTGMEEKLFF
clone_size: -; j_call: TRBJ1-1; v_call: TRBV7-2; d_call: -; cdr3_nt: TGTGCCAGCAGCTTCTTTGGGAGGGGAGGGGCTTTCTTT; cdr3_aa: CASSFFGRGGAFF
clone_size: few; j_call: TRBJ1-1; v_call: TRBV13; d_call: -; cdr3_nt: TGTGCCAGCAGCTTAAAACATGGCACTGAAGCTTTCTTT; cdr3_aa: CASSLKHGTEAFF
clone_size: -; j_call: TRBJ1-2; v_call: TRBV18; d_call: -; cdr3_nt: TGTGCCAGCTCACCACCTGAGGAGCGGGGCTATGGCTACACCTTC; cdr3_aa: CASSPPEERGYGYTF
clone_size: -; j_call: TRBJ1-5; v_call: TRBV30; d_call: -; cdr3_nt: TGTGCCTGGAGCCGGGACTCCTGGCAGCCCCAGCATTTT; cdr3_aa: CAWSRDSWQPQHF
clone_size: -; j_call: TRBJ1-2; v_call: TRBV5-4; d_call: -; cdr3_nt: TGTGCCAGCAGCTTGGATAAAGACAGCTTCTATGGCTACACCTTC; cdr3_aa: CASSLDKDSFYGYTF
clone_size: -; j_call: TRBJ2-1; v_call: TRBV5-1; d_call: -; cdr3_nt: TGCGCCAGCAGCTCGGGGGGCGTCTACAATGAGCAGTTCTTC; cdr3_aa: CASSSGGVYNEQFF
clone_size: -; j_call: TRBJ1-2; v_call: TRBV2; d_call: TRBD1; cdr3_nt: TGTGCCAGCAGTGGACAGGGGGGATGGTATGGCTACACCTTC; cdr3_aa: CASSGQGGWYGYTF
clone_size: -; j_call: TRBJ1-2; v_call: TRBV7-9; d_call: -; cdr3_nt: TGTGCCAGCAGCTCCGGGTTAACCCCCTATGGCTACACCTTC; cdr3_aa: CASSSGLTPYGYTF
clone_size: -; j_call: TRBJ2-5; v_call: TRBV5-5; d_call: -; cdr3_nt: TGTGCCAGCAGCCGGACAGTTGAAGAGACCCAGTACTTC; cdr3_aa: CASSRTVEETQYF
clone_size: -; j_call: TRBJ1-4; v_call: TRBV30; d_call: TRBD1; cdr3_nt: TGTGCCTGGAGTCCCGGGACAGATAATGAAAAACTGTTTTTT; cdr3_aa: CAWSPGTDNEKLFF
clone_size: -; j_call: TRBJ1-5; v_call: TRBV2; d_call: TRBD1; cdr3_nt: TGTGCCAGCAGTGTAGGACAGGGGCGTAATCAGCCCCAGCATTTT; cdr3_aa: CASSVGQGRNQPQHF
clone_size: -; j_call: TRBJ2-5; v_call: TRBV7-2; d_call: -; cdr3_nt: TGTGCCAGCGGGACTAGGACAGGACAAGAGACCCAGTACTTC; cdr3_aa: CASGTRTGQETQYF
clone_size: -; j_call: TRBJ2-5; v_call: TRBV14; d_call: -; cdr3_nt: TGTGCCAGCAGCCCACAGGGCAGCGAAGAGACCCAGTACTTC; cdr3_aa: CASSPQGSEETQYF
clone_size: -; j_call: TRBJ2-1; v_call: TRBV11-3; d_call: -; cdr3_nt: TGTGCCAGCAGCCCCCTTAAGGGGTGGTACAATGAGCAGTTCTTC; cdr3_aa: CASSPLKGWYNEQFF
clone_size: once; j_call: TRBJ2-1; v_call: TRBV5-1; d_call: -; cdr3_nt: TGCGCCAGCAACCGGGCCCCGGGCGGGAATGGTGAGCAGTTCTTC; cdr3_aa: CASNRAPGGNGEQFF
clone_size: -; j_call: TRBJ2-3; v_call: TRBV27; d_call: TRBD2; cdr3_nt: TGTGCCAGCAGTTTACTAGCGGGGGGTTTCGATACGCAGTATTTT; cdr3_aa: CASSLLAGGFDTQYF
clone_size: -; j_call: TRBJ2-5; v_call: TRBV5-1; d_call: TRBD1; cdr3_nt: TGCGCCAGCAGCTCAGACAGGGGGGAGACCCAGTACTTC; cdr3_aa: CASSSDRGETQYF
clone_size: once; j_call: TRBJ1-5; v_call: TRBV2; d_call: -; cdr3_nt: TGTGCCAGCAGTGTTACAGAACGGCAGCCCCAGCATTTT; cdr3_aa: CASSVTERQPQHF